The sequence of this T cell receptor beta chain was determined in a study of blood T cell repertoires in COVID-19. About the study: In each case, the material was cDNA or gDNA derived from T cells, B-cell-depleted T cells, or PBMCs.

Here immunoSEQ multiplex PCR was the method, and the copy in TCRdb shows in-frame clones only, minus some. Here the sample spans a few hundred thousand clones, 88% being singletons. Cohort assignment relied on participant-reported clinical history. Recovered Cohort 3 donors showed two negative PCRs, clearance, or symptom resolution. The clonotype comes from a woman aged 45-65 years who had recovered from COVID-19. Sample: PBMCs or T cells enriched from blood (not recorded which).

CDR3 sequence reads: CASSLRAGTGNTEAFF. The DNA of the CDR3 is TGTGCCAGCAGCTTAAGGGCCGGGACAGGGAACACTGAAGCTTTCTTT. The genes are TRBV7-6 and TRBJ1-1; 8 bases line up with TRBD1. With V trimmed by 2 bases and J by 1 base, 6 bases remained unmatched. The CDR3 is made up of 16 amino acids. Germline assignment: CDR1 SGHVS and CDR2 FNYEAQ. The complete variable domain, with remaining parts taken from reference TRBV7-6 and TRBJ1-1, reads GAGVSQSPRYKVTKRGQDVALRCDPISGHVSLYWYRQALGQGPEFLTYFNYEAQQDKSGLPNDRFSAERPEGSISTLTIQRTEQRDSAMYRCASSLRAGTGNTEAFFGQGTRLTVV.